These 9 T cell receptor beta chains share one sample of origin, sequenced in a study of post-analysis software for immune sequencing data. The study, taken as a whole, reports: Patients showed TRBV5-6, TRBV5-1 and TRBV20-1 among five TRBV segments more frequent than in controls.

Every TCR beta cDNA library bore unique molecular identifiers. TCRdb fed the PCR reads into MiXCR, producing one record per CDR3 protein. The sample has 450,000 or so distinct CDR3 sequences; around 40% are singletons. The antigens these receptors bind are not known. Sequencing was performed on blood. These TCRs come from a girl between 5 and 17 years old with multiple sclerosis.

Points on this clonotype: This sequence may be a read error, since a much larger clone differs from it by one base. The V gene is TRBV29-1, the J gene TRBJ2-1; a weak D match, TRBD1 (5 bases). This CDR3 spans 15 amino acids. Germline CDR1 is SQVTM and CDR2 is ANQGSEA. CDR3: CGAGSAGNFVSEQFF. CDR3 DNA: TGCGGCGCTGGCTCCGCAGGGAATTTCGTTAGTGAGCAGTTCTTC.

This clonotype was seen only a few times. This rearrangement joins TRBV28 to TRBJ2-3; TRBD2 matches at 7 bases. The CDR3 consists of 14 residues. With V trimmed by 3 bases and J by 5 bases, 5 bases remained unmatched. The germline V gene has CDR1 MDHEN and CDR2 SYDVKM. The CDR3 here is CASSLSGGGDTQYF. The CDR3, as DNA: TGTGCCAGCAGTTTGTCGGGGGGTGGAGATACGCAGTATTTT.

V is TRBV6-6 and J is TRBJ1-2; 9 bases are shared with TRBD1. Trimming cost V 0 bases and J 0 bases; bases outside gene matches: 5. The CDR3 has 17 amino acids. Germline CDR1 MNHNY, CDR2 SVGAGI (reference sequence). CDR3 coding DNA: TGTGCCAGCAGTTACTCCAGACAGGGGGTTCCTAACTATGGCTACACCTTC. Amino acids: CASSYSRQGVPNYGYTF.

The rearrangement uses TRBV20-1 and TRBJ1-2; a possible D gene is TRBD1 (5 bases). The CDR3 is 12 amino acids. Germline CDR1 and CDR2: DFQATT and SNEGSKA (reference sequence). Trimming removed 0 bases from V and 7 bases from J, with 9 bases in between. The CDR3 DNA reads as TGCAGTGCTAGAGACAGGGAGGCTGGCTACACCTTC. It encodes CSARDREAGYTF.

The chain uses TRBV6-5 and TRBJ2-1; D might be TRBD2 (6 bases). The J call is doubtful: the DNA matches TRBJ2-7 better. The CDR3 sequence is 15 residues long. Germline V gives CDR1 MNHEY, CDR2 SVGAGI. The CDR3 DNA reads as TGTGCCAGCAGTTACTCGGGGGGATTGGGCAATGAGCAGTACTTC. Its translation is CASSYSGGLGNEQYF.

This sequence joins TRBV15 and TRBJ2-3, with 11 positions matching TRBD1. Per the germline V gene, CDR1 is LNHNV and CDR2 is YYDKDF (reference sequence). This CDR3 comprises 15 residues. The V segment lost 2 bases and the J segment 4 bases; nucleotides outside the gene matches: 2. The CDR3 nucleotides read TGTGCCACCAGCAGACCGGGACAGGGGGCAGATACGCAGTATTTT. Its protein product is CATSRPGQGADTQYF.

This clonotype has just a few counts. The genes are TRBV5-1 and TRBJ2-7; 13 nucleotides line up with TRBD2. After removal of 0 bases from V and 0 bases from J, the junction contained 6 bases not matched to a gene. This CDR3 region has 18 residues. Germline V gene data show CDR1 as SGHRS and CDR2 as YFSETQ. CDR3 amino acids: CASSLALGTSGTSYEQYF. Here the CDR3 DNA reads TGCGCCAGCAGCTTGGCCTTGGGGACTAGCGGGACCTCCTACGAGCAGTACTTC.

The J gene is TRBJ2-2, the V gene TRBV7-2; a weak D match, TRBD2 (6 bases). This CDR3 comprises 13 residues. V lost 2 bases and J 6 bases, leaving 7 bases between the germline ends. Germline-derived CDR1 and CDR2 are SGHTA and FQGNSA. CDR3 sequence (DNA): TGTGCCAGCAGCTTAAGACTAGCCGGGGAGCTGTTTTTT. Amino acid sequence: CASSLRLAGELFF.

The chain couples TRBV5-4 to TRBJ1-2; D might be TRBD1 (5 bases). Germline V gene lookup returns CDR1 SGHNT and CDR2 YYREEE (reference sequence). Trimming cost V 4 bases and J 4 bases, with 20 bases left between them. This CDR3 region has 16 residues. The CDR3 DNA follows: TGTGCCAGCAGCCCTTTCGGGGGGGATTCTCGCTATGGCTACACCTTC. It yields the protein CASSPFGGDSRYGYTF.